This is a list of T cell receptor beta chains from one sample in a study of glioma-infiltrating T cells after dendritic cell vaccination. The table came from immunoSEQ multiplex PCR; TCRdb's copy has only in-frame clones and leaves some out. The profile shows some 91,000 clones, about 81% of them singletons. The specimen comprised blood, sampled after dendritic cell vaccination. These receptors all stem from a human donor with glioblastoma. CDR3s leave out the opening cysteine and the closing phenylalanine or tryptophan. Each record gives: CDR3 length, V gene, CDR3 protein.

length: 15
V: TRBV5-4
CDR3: ASSWGGQGANTGELF

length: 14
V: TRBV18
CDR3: ASSLLEVRGNQPQH

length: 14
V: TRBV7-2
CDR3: ASSLGGTGGNSPLH

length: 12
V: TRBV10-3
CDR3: AISQGASTDTQY

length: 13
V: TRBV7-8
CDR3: ASSSFTGPEYIQY

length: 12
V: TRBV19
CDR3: ASSKGMGYNEQF

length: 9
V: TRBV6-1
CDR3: ASTPKEGYT

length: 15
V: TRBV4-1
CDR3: ASSQGGGHTNTGELF

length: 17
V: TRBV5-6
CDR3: ASSLAASSGRPPQETQY

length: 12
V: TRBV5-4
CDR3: ASSAKEEWGEQF

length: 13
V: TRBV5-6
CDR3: ASSLFRLAGDTQY

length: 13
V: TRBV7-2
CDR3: ASSSRTGSDEKLF

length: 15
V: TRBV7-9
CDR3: ASSLGGAGAGYNEQF

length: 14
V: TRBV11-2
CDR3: ASSLDRGSATGELF

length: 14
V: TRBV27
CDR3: ASSLSPHRGDSPLH

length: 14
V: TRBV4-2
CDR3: ASSQRDRGQETEAF

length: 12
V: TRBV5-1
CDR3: ASSLETGYNEQF

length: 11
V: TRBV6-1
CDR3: ASREGGHYGYT

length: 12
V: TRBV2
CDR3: ASSGPAGTDTQY

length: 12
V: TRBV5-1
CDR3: ASSSQGANDEQY

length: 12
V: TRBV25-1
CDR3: ASSDDATNEKLF

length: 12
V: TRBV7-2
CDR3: ASSSLEFRGGAF

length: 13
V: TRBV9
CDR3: ASSVSSGGPYEQY

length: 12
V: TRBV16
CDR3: ASSQTDWQETQY

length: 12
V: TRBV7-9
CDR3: ASSGGHPTSEQY

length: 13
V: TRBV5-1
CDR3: ASSELAGGVSTQY

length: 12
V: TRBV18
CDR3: ASSPSLAGIVQY

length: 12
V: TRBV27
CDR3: ASSMSFSGNTIY

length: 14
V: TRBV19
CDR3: ASSMWRGGVLETQY

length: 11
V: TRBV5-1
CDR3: ASRNRSYTEAF

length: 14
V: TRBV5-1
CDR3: ASSTRRQGPITEAF

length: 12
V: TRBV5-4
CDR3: ASSLVGSWSEQF

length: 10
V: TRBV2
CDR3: ASSENSYGYT

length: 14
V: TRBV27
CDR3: ASSTYRGNSNQPQH

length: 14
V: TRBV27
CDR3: ASSAGTGMNNQPQH

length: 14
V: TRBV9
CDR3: ASSLTDMMAYNEQF

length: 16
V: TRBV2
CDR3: ASSDPESGGPYQETQY

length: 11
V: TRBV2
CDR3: ASSEQGNTEAF

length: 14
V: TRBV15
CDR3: ATSRDKAGAKETQY

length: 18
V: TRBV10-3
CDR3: AISDPPYLTGRISGNTIY

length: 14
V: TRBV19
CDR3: ASSIGPSGTRDEQY

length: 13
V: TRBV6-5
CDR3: ASRPQRGFNEKLF

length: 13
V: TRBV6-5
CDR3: ASSYHGSSPYEQY